These T cell receptor beta chains were read from a single sample in a study of cytomegalovirus exposure and HLA in healthy donors. Sequencing used immunoSEQ multiplex PCR; TCRdb keeps in-frame clones, though not all of them. The sample contains about 160,000 clones, about 85% of which appear only once. Sequenced material: PBMCs. The receptors shown here come from a boy between 2 and 10 years old in good health and CMV-seronegative. CDR3s include the opening cysteine and the closing phenylalanine or tryptophan. Each record gives: V gene, clone size, J gene, D gene, CDR3 protein, CDR3 DNA. A D gene is named only where the DNA matches it firmly. Size tells how often a clone was seen (once, few, many) or the class of an expanded clone, and some rows leave it out.

>TRBV15|once|TRBJ2-1|TRBD1
CATSRNGQGIYNEQFF
TGTGCCACCAGCAGAAACGGACAGGGGATCTACAATGAGCAGTTCTTC
>TRBV19|NA|TRBJ1-2|TRBD1
CASSGQGGYTF
TGTGCCAGTAGTGGACAGGGTGGCTACACCTTC
>TRBV5-4|NA|TRBJ2-7|NA
CASRDTSYEQYF
TGTGCCAGCAGGGACACCTCCTACGAGCAGTACTTC
>TRBV5-1|NA|TRBJ1-2|NA
CASSRDRSYGYTF
TGCGCCAGCAGCCGCGACAGGAGCTATGGCTACACCTTC
>TRBV6-6|NA|TRBJ2-1|TRBD2
CASSYSTAGGSNEQFF
TGTGCCAGCAGTTACTCGACAGCGGGGGGCTCCAATGAGCAGTTCTTC
>TRBV10-3|NA|TRBJ1-3|NA
CAISESTVNGNTIYF
TGCGCCATCAGTGAGTCTACAGTAAATGGAAACACCATATATTTT
>TRBV7-2|NA|TRBJ2-7|NA
CATPHSVGGTPYEQYF
TGTGCCACCCCTCATTCGGTGGGGGGAACCCCTTACGAGCAGTACTTC
>TRBV7-9|NA|TRBJ2-7|TRBD1
CASSSTGKPYEQYF
TGTGCCAGCAGCTCGACAGGGAAACCCTACGAGCAGTACTTC
>TRBV2|NA|TRBJ2-3|NA
CASSDPSTDTQYF
TGTGCCAGCAGTGACCCTAGCACAGATACGCAGTATTTT
>TRBV4-1|once|TRBJ2-5|TRBD1
CASRDRLQETQYF
TGCGCCAGCCGGGACAGACTCCAAGAGACCCAGTACTTC
>TRBV7-9|NA|TRBJ2-1|TRBD2
CASSLVPSGYNEQFF
TGTGCCAGCAGCTTAGTTCCTAGCGGGTACAATGAGCAGTTCTTC
>TRBV9|few|TRBJ2-1|NA
CASSVGVAMSSYNEQFF
TGTGCCAGCAGCGTAGGGGTAGCTATGTCCTCCTACAATGAGCAGTTCTTC
>TRBV27|NA|TRBJ2-3|NA
CASSLMYTDTQYF
TGTGCCAGCAGTTTAATGTACACAGATACGCAGTATTTT
>TRBV27|NA|TRBJ2-7|TRBD2
CASSLYPPSGGPYEQYF
TGTGCCAGCAGTTTATACCCCCCCAGCGGGGGGCCCTACGAGCAGTACTTC
>TRBV15|NA|TRBJ2-7|NA
CATSRGGHFSYEQYF
TGTGCCACCAGCAGAGGCGGACACTTCTCCTACGAGCAGTACTTC
>TRBV7-7|NA|TRBJ2-1|TRBD2
CASSQGLGHNEQFF
TGTGCTAGCAGCCAGGGACTAGGGCACAATGAGCAGTTCTTC
>TRBV6-5|NA|TRBJ2-2|TRBD1
CATGWDRVPGELFF
TGTGCCACCGGATGGGACAGGGTCCCCGGGGAGCTGTTTTTT
>TRBV5-1|NA|TRBJ2-7|TRBD2
CASSLSPSSGSYEQYF
TGCGCCAGCAGCTTGTCCCCATCTAGCGGGAGCTACGAGCAGTACTTC
>TRBV7-9|NA|TRBJ2-7|TRBD2
CASSLGTSGVYEQYF
TGTGCCAGCAGCTTGGGGACTAGCGGGGTCTACGAGCAGTACTTC
>TRBV28|once|TRBJ1-6|TRBD1
CASQSRTGENSPLHF
TGTGCCAGCCAATCCCGGACAGGGGAGAATTCACCCCTCCACTTT
>TRBV19|NA|TRBJ1-6|NA
CASSIEGRMGNSPLHF
TGTGCCAGTAGTATAGAGGGGCGAATGGGGAATTCACCCCTCCACTTT
>TRBV6-1|NA|TRBJ1-2|NA
CASSEWADNYGYTF
TGTGCCAGCAGTGAGTGGGCAGATAACTATGGCTACACCTTC
>TRBV25-1|NA|TRBJ2-2|TRBD2
CASSEGLAGVGGTGELFF
TGTGCCAGCAGTGAAGGACTAGCGGGAGTCGGAGGGACCGGGGAGCTGTTTTTT
>TRBV6-4|NA|TRBJ2-1|TRBD2
CASSVSGGARNEQFF
TGTGCCAGCAGTGTAAGCGGGGGGGCCCGTAATGAGCAGTTCTTC
>TRBV9|NA|TRBJ1-1|TRBD1
CASSSTGEAFF
TGTGCCAGCAGCTCGACAGGGGAAGCTTTCTTT
>TRBV7-3|NA|TRBJ2-2|NA
CASSLNYGGDTGELFF
TGTGCCAGCAGCTTAAACTATGGCGGAGACACCGGGGAGCTGTTTTTT